These 9 T cell receptor beta chains were all obtained from the same sample, sequenced in a study of metastatic and nonmetastatic thyroid tumors. Until they underwent thyroid surgery, no patient had received any treatment. With MiXCR, TCRdb reprocessed the PCR reads. The data contain roughly 12,000 clones, 38% of them seen just once; the ten biggest clones take up about 15%. The sequenced material came from tumor tissue. All receptors derive from a female donor with papillary thyroid cancer or a benign thyroid nodule (not recorded which). Some clones in this sample may be carry-over from other donors' samples.

This clone was counted a few times. The chain joins TRBV12-3 or TRBV12-4 to TRBJ1-2; D gene ambiguous. The CDR3 has 12 residues. Trimming cost V 3 bases and J 1 base, with 3 bases left between them. CDR3 in amino acids: CASSFLNYGYTF. As DNA, the CDR3 is TGTGCCAGCAGTTTCCTTAACTATGGCTACACCTTC.

V is TRBV20-1 and J is TRBJ1-1; TRBD1 aligns across 8 bases. Germline CDR1 reads DFQATT; CDR2 reads SNEGSKA (reference sequence). The CDR3 is 16 residues long. The ends lost 0 bases at V and 12 bases at J; junction bases unmatched: 18. The CDR3 DNA sequence: TGCAGTGCTAGAGATGCAGGGGGCCCTCCCCCCGTGTCACCTTTCTTT. Protein product: CSARDAGGPPPVSPFF.

The chain links TRBV5-1 to TRBJ1-1, with unresolved D. V lost 0 bases and J 1 base, leaving 10 bases between the germline ends. The CDR3 consists of 15 residues. Germline CDR1 is SGHRS and CDR2 is YFSETQ. The CDR3 loop reads CASSLDGQRNTEAFF. CDR3 bases: TGCGCCAGCAGCTTGGACGGTCAGAGGAACACTGAAGCTTTCTTT. Drawing the rest from reference TRBV5-1 and TRBJ1-1, the complete variable domain is KAGVTQTPRYLIKTRGQQVTLSCSPISGHRSVSWYQQTPGQGLQFLFEYFSETQRNKGNFPGRFSGRQFSNSRSEMNVSTLELGDSALYLCASSLDGQRNTEAFFGQGTRLTVV.

The chain uses TRBV7-8 and TRBJ1-2, with a weak D call TRBD1 (5 bases). Germline lookup yields CDR1 SGHVS and CDR2 FQNEAQ. V dropped 5 bases and J dropped 5 bases, with 9 bases sitting between them. The CDR3 length is 12 residues. CDR3 protein: CASSAQGYGYTF. The CDR3 DNA follows: TGTGCCAGCAGCGCCCAGGGATATGGCTACACCTTC.

This clone has only a few counts. The chain's CDR3 is CASSAGRTSTYEQYF. Here the CDR3 DNA reads TGTGCCAGCAGTGCCGGGCGTACCTCGACGTACGAGCAGTACTTC. The genes are TRBV6-1 and TRBJ2-7; D is uncertain. Germline V gives CDR1 MNHNS, CDR2 SASEGT. Trimming pared 4 bases from V and 4 bases from J, leaving 17 bases between. The CDR3 sequence is 15 residues long.

This clone was seen more than once but under ten times. The chain recombines TRBV27 with TRBJ2-3, with D tentatively TRBD2 (6 bases). Germline CDR1 reads MNHEY; CDR2 reads SMNVEV (reference sequence). The CDR3 contains 16 residues. Trimming took 6 bases from V and 5 from J, leaving 21 bases between them. CDR3 region: CASSSGPGVARDTQYF. In DNA, the CDR3 is TGTGCCAGCAGCTCCGGCCCGGGGGTAGCCAGAGATACGCAGTATTTT.

The genes are TRBV28 and TRBJ1-1; 8 bases are a match to TRBD1. The CDR3 extends over 12 amino acids. Germline V lookup: CDR1 MDHEN, CDR2 SYDVKM. The ends lost 5 bases at V and 10 bases at J; junction bases unmatched: 6. CDR3 in amino acids: CASSPPDRAAFF. CDR3 in DNA: TGTGCCAGCAGTCCTCCGGACAGGGCAGCTTTCTTT.

This chain uses TRBV19 with TRBJ2-1, with a tentative D call TRBD1 (6 bases). Trimming stripped 2 bases from V and 1 base from J, with 18 bases between. Germline V gives CDR1 LNHDA, CDR2 SQIVND (reference sequence). The CDR3 has 18 residues. The CDR3 sequence: CASSIISGWDTSYNEQFF. In nucleotides, the CDR3 is TGTGCCAGTAGTATAATATCGGGATGGGACACATCCTACAATGAGCAGTTCTTC.

In this sample, this clone turned up a few times. This rearrangement joins TRBV15 to TRBJ1-2; no definite D call. The CDR3 has 12 residues. From germline, CDR1 is LNHNV and CDR2 YYDKDF (reference sequence). The V end was cut by 3 bases, the J end by 4 bases, with 6 bases between. CDR3 sequence: CATSRTSYGYTF. DNA for the CDR3: TGTGCCACCAGCAGGACATCCTATGGCTACACCTTC.